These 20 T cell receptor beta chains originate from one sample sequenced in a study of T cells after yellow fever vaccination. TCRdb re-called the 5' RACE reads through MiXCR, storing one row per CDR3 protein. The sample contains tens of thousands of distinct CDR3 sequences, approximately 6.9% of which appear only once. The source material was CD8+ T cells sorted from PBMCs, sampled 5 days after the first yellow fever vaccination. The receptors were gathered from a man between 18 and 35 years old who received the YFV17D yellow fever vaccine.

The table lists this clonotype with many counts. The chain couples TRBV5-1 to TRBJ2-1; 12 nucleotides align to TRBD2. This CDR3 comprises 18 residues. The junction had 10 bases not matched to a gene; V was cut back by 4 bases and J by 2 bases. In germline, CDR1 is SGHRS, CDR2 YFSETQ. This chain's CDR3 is CASSHSSGGAGPYNEQFF. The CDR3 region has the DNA TGCGCCAGCAGCCACTCTAGCGGGGGGGCCGGTCCCTACAATGAGCAGTTCTTC.

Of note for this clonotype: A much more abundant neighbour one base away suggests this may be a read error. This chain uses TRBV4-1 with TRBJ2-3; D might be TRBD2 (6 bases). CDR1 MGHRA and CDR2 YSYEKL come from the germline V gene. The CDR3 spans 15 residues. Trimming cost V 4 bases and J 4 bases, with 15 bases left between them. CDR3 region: CASSPRGGAADTQYF. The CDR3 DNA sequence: TGCGCCAGCAGCCCCCGGGGCGGGGCCGCAGATACGCAGTATTTT.

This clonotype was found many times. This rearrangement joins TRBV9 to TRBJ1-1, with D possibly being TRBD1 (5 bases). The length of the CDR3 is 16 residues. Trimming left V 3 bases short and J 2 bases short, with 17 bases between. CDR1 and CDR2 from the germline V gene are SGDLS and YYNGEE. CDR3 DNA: TGTGCCAGCAGCGCCGGGACGGTGGCTACAAACACTGAAGCTTTCTTT. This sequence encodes CASSAGTVATNTEAFF.

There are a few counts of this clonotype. In nucleotides, the CDR3 is TGTGCCAGCAGCTCTGGGGGCTCTGGGGAGACCCAGTACTTC. This sequence encodes CASSSGGSGETQYF. This chain uses TRBV11-2 with TRBJ2-5; D perhaps matches TRBD1 (6 bases). The V gene's germline CDR1 is SGHAT and CDR2 FQNNGV. Trimming took off 4 bases at V and 5 bases at J, with 14 bases between the two ends. This CDR3 contains 14 residues.

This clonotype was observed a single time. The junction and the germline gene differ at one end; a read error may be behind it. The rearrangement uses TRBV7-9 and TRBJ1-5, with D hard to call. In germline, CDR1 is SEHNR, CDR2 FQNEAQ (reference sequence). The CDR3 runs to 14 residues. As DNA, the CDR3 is TGTGCCAGCAGCCAAACGGGCGGCAATCAGGCCCAGCATTTT. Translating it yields CASSQTGGNQAQHF.

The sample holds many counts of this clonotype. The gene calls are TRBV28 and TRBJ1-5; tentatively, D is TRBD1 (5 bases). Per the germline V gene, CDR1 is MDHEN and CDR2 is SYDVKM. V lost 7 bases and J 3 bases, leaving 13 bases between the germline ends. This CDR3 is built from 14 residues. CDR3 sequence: CASTSRGDNQPQHF. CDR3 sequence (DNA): TGTGCCAGCACCTCACGGGGGGACAATCAGCCCCAGCATTTT.

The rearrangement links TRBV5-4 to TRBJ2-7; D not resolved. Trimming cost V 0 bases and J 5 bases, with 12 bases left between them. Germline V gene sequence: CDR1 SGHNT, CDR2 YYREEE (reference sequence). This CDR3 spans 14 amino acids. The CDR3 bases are TGTGCCAGCAGCTTGGTTTCCGGGTCGGACGAGCAGTACTTC. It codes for CASSLVSGSDEQYF. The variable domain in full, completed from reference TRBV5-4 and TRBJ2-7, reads ETGVTQSPTHLIKTRGQQVTLRCSSQSGHNTVSWYQQALGQGPQFIFQYYREEENGRGNFPPRFSGLQFPNYSSELNVNALELDDSALYLCASSLVSGSDEQYFGPGTRLTVT.

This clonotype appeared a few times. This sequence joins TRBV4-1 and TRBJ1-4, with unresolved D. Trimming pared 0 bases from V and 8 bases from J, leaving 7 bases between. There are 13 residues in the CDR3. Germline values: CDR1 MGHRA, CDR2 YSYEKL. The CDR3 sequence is CASSQEPDEKLFF. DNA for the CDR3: TGCGCCAGCAGCCAAGAACCCGACGAAAAACTGTTTTTT.

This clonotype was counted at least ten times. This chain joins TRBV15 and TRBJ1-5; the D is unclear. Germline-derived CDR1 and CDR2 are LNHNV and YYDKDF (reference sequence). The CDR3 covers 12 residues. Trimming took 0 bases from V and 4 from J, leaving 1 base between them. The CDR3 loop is CATSRENQPQHF. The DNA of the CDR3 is TGTGCCACCAGCAGAGAGAATCAGCCCCAGCATTTT.

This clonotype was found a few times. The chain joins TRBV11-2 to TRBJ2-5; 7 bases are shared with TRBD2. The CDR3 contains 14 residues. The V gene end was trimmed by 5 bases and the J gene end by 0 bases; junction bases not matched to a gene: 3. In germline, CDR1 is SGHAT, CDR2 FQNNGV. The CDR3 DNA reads TGTGCCAGCAGCGGGCTAGCGGACCAAGAGACCCAGTACTTC. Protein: CASSGLADQETQYF. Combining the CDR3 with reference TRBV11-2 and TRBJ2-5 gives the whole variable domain EAGVAQSPRYKIIEKRQSVAFWCNPISGHATLYWYQQILGQGPKLLIQFQNNGVVDDSQLPKDRFSAERLKGVDSTLKIQPAKLEDSAVYLCASSGLADQETQYFGPGTRLLVL.

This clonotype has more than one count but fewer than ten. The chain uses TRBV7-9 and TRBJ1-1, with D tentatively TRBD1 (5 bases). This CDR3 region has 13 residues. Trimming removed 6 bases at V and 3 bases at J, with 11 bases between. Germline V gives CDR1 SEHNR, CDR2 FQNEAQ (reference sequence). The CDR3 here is CASRSKGDTEAFF. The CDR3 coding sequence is TGTGCCAGCAGATCCAAAGGGGACACTGAAGCTTTCTTT.

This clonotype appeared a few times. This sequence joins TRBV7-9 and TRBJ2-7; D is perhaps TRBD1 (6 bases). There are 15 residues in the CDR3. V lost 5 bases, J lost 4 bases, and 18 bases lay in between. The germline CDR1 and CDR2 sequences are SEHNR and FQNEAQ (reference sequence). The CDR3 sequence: CASSRTGTRVYEQYF. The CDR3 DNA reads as TGTGCCAGCAGCCGAACTGGGACACGGGTGTACGAGCAGTACTTC. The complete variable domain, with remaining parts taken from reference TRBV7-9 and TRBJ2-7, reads DTGVSQNPRHKITKRGQNVTFRCDPISEHNRLYWYRQTLGQGPEFLTYFQNEAQLEKSRLLSDRFSAERPKGSFSTLEIQRTEQGDSAMYLCASSRTGTRVYEQYFGPGTRLTVT.

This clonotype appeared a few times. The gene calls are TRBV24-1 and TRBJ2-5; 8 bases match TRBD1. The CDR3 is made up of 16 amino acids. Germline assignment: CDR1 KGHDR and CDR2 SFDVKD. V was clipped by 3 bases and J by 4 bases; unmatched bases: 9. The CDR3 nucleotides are TGTGCCACCAGTGATCACCGGACAGGGCTGGGAGAGACCCAGTACTTC. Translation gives CATSDHRTGLGETQYF.

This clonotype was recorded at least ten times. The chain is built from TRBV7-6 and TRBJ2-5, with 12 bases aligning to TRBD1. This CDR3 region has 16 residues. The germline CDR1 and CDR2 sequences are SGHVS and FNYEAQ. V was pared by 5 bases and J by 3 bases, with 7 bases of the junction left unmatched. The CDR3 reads CASSNPGTGGEETQYF. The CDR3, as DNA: TGTGCCAGCAGCAACCCCGGGACAGGGGGCGAAGAGACCCAGTACTTC.

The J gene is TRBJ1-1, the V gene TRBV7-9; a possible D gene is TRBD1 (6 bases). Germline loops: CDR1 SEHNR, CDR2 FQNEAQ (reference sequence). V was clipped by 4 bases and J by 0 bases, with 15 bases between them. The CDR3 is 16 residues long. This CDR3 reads CASSSLGGGMNTEAFF. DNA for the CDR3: TGTGCCAGCAGCTCGTTGGGCGGGGGCATGAACACTGAAGCTTTCTTT.

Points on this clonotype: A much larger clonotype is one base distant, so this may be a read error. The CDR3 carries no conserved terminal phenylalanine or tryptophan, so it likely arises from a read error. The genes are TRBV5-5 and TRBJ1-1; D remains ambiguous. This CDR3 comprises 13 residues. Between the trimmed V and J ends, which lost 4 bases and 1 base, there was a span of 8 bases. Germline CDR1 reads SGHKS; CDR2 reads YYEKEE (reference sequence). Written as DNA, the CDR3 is TGTGCCAGCAGCCCATACAAGAACACTGAAGCTTTCCTT. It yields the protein CASSPYKNTEAFL.

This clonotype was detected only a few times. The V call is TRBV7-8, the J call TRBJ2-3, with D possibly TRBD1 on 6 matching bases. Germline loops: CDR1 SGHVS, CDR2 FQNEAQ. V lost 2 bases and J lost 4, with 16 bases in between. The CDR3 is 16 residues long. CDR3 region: CASSLWAGDFSDTQYF. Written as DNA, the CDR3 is TGTGCCAGCAGCTTATGGGCAGGGGATTTCTCAGATACGCAGTATTTT.

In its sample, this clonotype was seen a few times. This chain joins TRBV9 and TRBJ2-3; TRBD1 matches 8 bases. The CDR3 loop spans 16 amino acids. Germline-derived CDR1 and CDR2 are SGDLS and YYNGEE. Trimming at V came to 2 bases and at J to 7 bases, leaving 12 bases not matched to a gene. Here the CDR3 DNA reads TGTGCCAGCAGCGTGGATCAGGGGGCCTCTGGGTATACGCAGTATTTT. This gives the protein CASSVDQGASGYTQYF.

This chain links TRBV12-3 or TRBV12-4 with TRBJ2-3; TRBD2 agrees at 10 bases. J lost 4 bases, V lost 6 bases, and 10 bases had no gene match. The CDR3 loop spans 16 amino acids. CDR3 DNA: TGTGCCAGCAGCTTTGGGACTAGCGTCCGGGCAGATACGCAGTATTTT. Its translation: CASSFGTSVRADTQYF.

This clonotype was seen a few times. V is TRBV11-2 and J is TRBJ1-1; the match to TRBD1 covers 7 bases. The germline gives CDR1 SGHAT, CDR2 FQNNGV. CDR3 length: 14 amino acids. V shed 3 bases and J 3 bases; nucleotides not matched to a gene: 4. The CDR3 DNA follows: TGTGCCAGCAGCTTGACAGGGTCGCACACTGAAGCTTTCTTT. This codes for CASSLTGSHTEAFF.